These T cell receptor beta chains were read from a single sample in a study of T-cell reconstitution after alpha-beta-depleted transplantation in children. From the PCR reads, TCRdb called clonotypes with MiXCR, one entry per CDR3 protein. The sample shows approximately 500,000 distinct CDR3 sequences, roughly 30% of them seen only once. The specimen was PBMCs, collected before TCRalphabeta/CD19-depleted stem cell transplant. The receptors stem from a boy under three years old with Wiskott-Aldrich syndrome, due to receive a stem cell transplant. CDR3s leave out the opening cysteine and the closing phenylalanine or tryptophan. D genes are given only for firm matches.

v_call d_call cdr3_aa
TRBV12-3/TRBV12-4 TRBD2 ASSLLAGAGETQY
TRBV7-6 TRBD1 ASSYDRAGANVLT
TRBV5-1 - ASSLMTDYNEQF
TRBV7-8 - ASSLLRESSYNEQF
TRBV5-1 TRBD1 ASSPGQGKETQY
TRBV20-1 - SASILGSTDTQY
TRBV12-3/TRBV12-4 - ASSNLSSYNEQF
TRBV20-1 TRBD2 SARDQAGGPYNEQF
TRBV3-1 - ASSPRPGGEKLF
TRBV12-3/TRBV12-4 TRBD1 ASTLGTGRSYGYT
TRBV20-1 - SASKGANEKLF
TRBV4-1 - ASSQPTAGDSPLH
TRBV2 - ASSELANEQF
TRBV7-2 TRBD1 ASSLRDRDNSPLH
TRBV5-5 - ASSAGTHQPQH
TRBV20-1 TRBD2 SARTSGRQPLVGVTQY
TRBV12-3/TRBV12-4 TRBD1 ASSAQGALSYEQY
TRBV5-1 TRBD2 ASSFSLTSGSREILETQY
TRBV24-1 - ATSVFTSGEQF
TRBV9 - ASSVSRTKNNEQF
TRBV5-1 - ASSLGTAFSGNTIY
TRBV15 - ATSNTWHRTQY
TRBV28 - ASSPRAPQGTEAF
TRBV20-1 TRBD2 SASGGTSVNEQF
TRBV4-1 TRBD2 ASSQEPPGTSGRNTQF
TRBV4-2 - ASSQPSDGQETQY
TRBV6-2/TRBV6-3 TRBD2 ASSYAGTSGFYNEQF
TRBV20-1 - SARDDWEGPEAF
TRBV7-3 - ASSLTSDPSTDTQY
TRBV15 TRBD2 ATSRRLAGASTDTQY
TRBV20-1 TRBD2 SARAGGRAFSVNEQF
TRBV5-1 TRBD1 ASSLGTGETQY
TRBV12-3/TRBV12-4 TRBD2 ASSPGGAGNNEQF
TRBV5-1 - ASSLAEGRGDTQY
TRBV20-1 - SARDGDTIY
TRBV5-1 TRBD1 ASNQPTGVGANVLT
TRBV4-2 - ASSPTGTGPILSSYNEQF
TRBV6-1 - ASKFILEGAF
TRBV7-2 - ASGPPTGGRGIYGYT
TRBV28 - ASSLLVEGGHNEQF
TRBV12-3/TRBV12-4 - ASSFSGLPGELF
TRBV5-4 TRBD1 ASSLYQTGGYGYT
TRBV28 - ASSSRSYEQY
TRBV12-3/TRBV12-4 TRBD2 ASSPGLDQDTQY
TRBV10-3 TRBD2 AISRGLARAYEQY
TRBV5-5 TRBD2 ASSFSGRVPGELF
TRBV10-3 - AISESGGQETQY
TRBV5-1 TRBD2 ASSTSGRALETQY
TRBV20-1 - SARAAGKVQETQY
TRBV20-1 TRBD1 SARDWGSGQGAVQPQH
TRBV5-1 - ASSEGVSSYNEQF
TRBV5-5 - ASSSGGFGNTIY
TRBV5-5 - ASSLLGRVVYEQY
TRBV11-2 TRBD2 ASSLRTSGIYEQY
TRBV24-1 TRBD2 ATSDYRTSGSLTDTQY
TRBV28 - ASRATNTIY
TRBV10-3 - AISEIPGANYGYT
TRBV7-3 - ASSPGGTGNTEAF
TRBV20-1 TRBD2 SARTDTGLVRGELF